Each of the 21 T cell receptor beta chains below was sequenced from the same sample in a study of blood T cell repertoires in COVID-19. The table came from immunoSEQ multiplex PCR; TCRdb's copy has only in-frame clones and leaves some out. The sample lists roughly 40,000 clones, less than 85% occurring once. The sample comprised peripheral blood. The receptors here all came from a man in his sixties or seventies with acute or convalescent COVID-19.

This clone appeared a single time. The J gene is TRBJ2-5, the V gene TRBV24-1, with a weak D call TRBD2 (6 bases). Germline V gives CDR1 KGHDR, CDR2 SFDVKD. The CDR3 is 16 residues long. Trimming cost V 4 bases and J 2 bases, with 16 bases left between them. The CDR3: CATSDPSSVGQETQYF. For the CDR3, the DNA is TGTGCCACCAGTGACCCCTCTAGCGTGGGGCAAGAGACCCAGTACTTC.

The rearrangement joins TRBV5-6 to TRBJ1-1; TRBD1 is a possible D gene (5 bases). CDR1 SGHDT and CDR2 YYEEEE come from the germline V gene. With 0 bases removed from V and 4 bases from J, the gap between germline ends came to 10 bases. The CDR3 runs 14 residues. CDR3 DNA: TGTGCCAGCAGCTTGGGGGGCAGGGTCACTGAAGCTTTCTTT. It translates to CASSLGGRVTEAFF.

The chain recombines TRBV5-4 with TRBJ1-4; D call uncertain. The CDR3 loop spans 13 amino acids. In germline, CDR1 is SGHNT, CDR2 YYREEE (reference sequence). The V end lost 0 bases, the J end lost 4 bases, and 4 bases lay between the germline ends. The CDR3 loop is CASSLVDNEKLFF. The CDR3, as DNA: TGTGCCAGCAGCTTGGTAGATAATGAAAAACTGTTTTTT.

In this sample, this clone turned up once. Mismatch with germline at one junction end may stem from a read error. The V gene is TRBV4-3, the J gene TRBJ1-3, with TRBD1 as a possible D gene (5 bases). Germline loops: CDR1 LGHNA, CDR2 YSLEER. The CDR3 extends over 14 amino acids. The CDR3 DNA follows: TGCGCCAGCAGCCGCTCACAGGACGGAAGCACCATATATTTT. This codes for CASSRSQDGSTIYF.

This chain uses TRBV5-4 with TRBJ2-7; 8 nucleotides line up with TRBD1. V was clipped by 2 bases and J by 6 bases; unmatched bases: 7. This CDR3 is 14 amino acids long. CDR1 and CDR2 from the germline V gene are SGHNT and YYREEE (reference sequence). CDR3 residues: CASSLLDRAGEQYF. The CDR3 DNA sequence: TGTGCCAGCAGCTTATTGGACAGGGCAGGCGAGCAGTACTTC.

This chain uses TRBV28 with TRBJ2-1; 8 bases line up with TRBD2. The CDR3 has 16 amino acids. V lost 7 bases and J lost 0; bases outside the gene matches: 8. Germline CDR1 is MDHEN and CDR2 is SYDVKM. The CDR3 DNA reads as TGTGCCAGCATCCCGGGAGGGTCCCCCTCCTACAATGAGCAGTTCTTC. Its protein is CASIPGGSPSYNEQFF.

In its sample, this clone was seen a few times. This sequence joins TRBV7-9 and TRBJ2-2, with TRBD1 as a possible D gene (5 bases). V lost 0 bases to trimming and J lost 8 bases, with 7 bases between them. Looked up from germline, CDR1 is SEHNR and CDR2 is FQNEAQ (reference sequence). The CDR3 totals 13 residues. The CDR3 nucleotides are TGTGCCAGCAGCTTAGCGCAGGGAGGGGAGCTGTTTTTT. Protein product: CASSLAQGGELFF.

V and J are TRBV19 and TRBJ1-6, with 7 bases matching TRBD1. V dropped 10 bases and J dropped 8; count of bases not matched to a gene: 8. Germline CDR1 and CDR2: LNHDA and SQIVND (reference sequence). CDR3 size: 13 residues. As DNA, the CDR3 is TGTGCCACAGGGCGGACAGGAGATTCACCCCTCCACTTT. Translating gives CATGRTGDSPLHF. Full variable domain (remainder filled in from reference TRBV19 and TRBJ1-6): DGGITQSPKYLFRKEGQNVTLSCEQNLNHDAMYWYRQDPGQGLRLIYYSQIVNDFQKGDIAEGYSVSREKKESFPLTVTSAQKNPTAFYLCATGRTGDSPLHFGNGTRLTVT.

The chain employs TRBV6-5 and TRBJ1-1; TRBD1 matches 7 bases. J was trimmed by 0 bases and V by 6 bases; bases with no gene match: 7. The CDR3 length is 15 residues. CDR1 and CDR2 from the germline V gene are MNHEY and SVGAGI. CDR3 protein: CASSSGTEMNTEAFF. CDR3 coding DNA: TGTGCCAGCAGCTCCGGGACAGAGATGAACACTGAAGCTTTCTTT.

J is TRBJ1-1 and V is TRBV28; 11 bases agree with TRBD1. The CDR3 has 19 amino acids. V shed 2 bases, J shed 0 bases, and the junction held 11 bases outside the gene matches. CDR1 MDHEN and CDR2 SYDVKM come from the germline V gene. CDR3 nucleotides: TGTGCCAGCAGTTTAAACCCTTGGACAGGGGGCCTAATGAACACTGAAGCTTTCTTT. Translated: CASSLNPWTGGLMNTEAFF.

The rearrangement joins TRBV6-1 to TRBJ1-2, with a possible D match to TRBD1 (5 bases). The CDR3 sequence is 14 residues long. Germline CDR1 reads MNHNS; CDR2 reads SASEGT. Trimming left V 2 bases short and J 7 bases short, with 14 bases between. The DNA of the CDR3 is TGTGCCAGCAGTGAAACAAGGGGCGGGGCTGGCTACACCTTC. As protein: CASSETRGGAGYTF.

This clone was observed a single time. The chain recombines TRBV15 with TRBJ2-1, with TRBD2 matching over 7 bases. CDR1 and CDR2 (germline): LNHNV, YYDKDF (reference sequence). CDR3 size: 13 residues. Trimming removed 5 bases from V and 4 bases from J; junction bases left unmatched: 2. The CDR3 DNA reads TGTGCCACCAGCGAGGGAGGGTACAATGAGCAGTTCTTC. Protein: CATSEGGYNEQFF.

This sequence joins TRBV28 and TRBJ2-2, with 8 bases identical to TRBD2. The CDR3 runs 14 residues. Trimming cost V 6 bases and J 5 bases; bases outside gene matches: 5. The germline V gene encodes CDR1 MDHEN and CDR2 SYDVKM. CDR3 sequence (DNA): TGTGCCAGCAGGCCGGGACTAGGGACCGGGGAGCTGTTTTTT. Encoded protein: CASRPGLGTGELFF.

V gene TRBV7-9 combines with J gene TRBJ2-7; 9 bases agree with TRBD1. This CDR3 contains 16 residues. Germline V gives CDR1 SEHNR, CDR2 FQNEAQ (reference sequence). The V gene end was trimmed by 5 bases and the J gene end by 2 bases; junction bases not matched to a gene: 10. CDR3 sequence reads: CASSPRDREVPYEQYF. The CDR3 DNA reads TGTGCCAGCAGCCCCCGGGACAGGGAGGTCCCCTACGAGCAGTACTTC.

V is TRBV18 and J is TRBJ1-1; D is unresolved. V dropped 1 base and J dropped 6 bases, with 15 bases sitting between them. The V gene's germline CDR1 is KGHSH and CDR2 LQKENI. There are 15 residues in the CDR3. As DNA, the CDR3 is TGTGCCAGCTCACCACAAGCAGGCCTCTCGTCTGAAGCTTTCTTT. Its translation: CASSPQAGLSSEAFF.

The chain combines TRBV6-1 with TRBJ1-1; TRBD1 is a possible D gene (5 bases). Trimming cost V 2 bases and J 8 bases, with 12 bases left between them. There are 13 residues in the CDR3. CDR1 and CDR2 from the germline V gene are MNHNS and SASEGT. CDR3 in DNA: TGTGCCAGCAGTGAATCGGGGAGGACAGAAGCTTTCTTT. Translating it yields CASSESGRTEAFF.

The chain uses TRBV6-1 and TRBJ1-2, with 8 positions matching TRBD1. V gave up 0 bases and J gave up 3 bases; unmatched junction bases: 3. The CDR3 has 15 amino acids. CDR1 is MNHNS and CDR2 is SASEGT in the germline V gene. The CDR3 sequence: CASSEATTGDYGYTF. The CDR3 DNA sequence: TGTGCCAGCAGTGAAGCAACGACAGGGGACTATGGCTACACCTTC.

This clone was seen more than once but under ten times. The chain couples TRBV2 to TRBJ1-1, with unresolved D. Trimming cost V 4 bases and J 0 bases, with 9 bases left between them. The CDR3 is 14 amino acids. CDR1 is SNHLY, CDR2 FYNNEI, per germline. This chain's CDR3 is CASSGRALNTEAFF. The CDR3 DNA reads TGTGCCAGCAGTGGTCGAGCCCTGAACACTGAAGCTTTCTTT.

On this clone itself: At the DNA level, this CDR3 is encoded by other sequences in the same sample as well. The chain has TRBV5-1 and TRBJ1-1; a weak D match, TRBD1 (5 bases). Germline assignment: CDR1 SGHRS and CDR2 YFSETQ. This CDR3 contains 15 residues. Trimming cost V 1 base and J 0 bases, with 10 bases left between them. The CDR3, as DNA: TGCGCCAGCAGCTTGCGGCAGGGCCTGAACACTGAAGCTTTCTTT. This sequence encodes CASSLRQGLNTEAFF.

V and J are TRBV29-1 and TRBJ2-3, with 12 bases identical to TRBD2. Germline lookup yields CDR1 SQVTM and CDR2 ANQGSEA. This CDR3 has 15 residues. V lost 6 bases and J lost 3; bases outside the gene matches: 7. CDR3 in amino acids: CSVVLAGGATDTQYF. The CDR3 region has the DNA TGCAGCGTGGTACTAGCGGGAGGAGCTACAGATACGCAGTATTTT.

This clone has only a few counts. The DNA of the CDR3 is TGTGCCAGCAGCTTAGTAGTTGGGGAGGGCCAGCCCCAGCATTTT. Protein product: CASSLVVGEGQPQHF. This chain joins TRBV7-2 and TRBJ1-5; D ambiguous. The V end was cut by 1 base, the J end by 7 bases, with 14 bases between. Germline lookup yields CDR1 SGHTA and CDR2 FQGNSA. The CDR3 runs 15 residues.